These 13 T cell receptor beta chains originate from one sample sequenced in a study of spatial heterogeneity in lung cancer. For these receptors, no antigen is known. Indicated time point: sample taken at primary tumor resection. Each CDR3 protein is one row after TCRdb ran MiXCR on the 5' RACE reads. The table records approximately 13,000 distinct CDR3 sequences, roughly 5.5% of them present only once. Study-wide points: For expanded intratumoral alpha and beta TCRs, counts tracked tumor mutation counts.

The sequencing here drew on lung tumor tissue, taken at surgery. These TCRs come from a male donor with early-stage non-small cell lung cancer.

This clonotype was picked up a small number of times. The rearrangement links TRBV19 to TRBJ2-1, with 8 bases fitting TRBD1. V shed 5 bases and J 3 bases; nucleotides not matched to a gene: 9. CDR1 and CDR2 (germline): LNHDA, SQIVND (reference sequence). The CDR3 consists of 16 residues. This CDR3 is CASSSKRDRYYNEQFF. DNA for the CDR3: TGTGCCAGTAGTTCAAAACGGGACAGGTACTACAATGAGCAGTTCTTC. Full variable domain (outside the CDR3, taken from reference TRBV19 and TRBJ2-1): DGGITQSPKYLFRKEGQNVTLSCEQNLNHDAMYWYRQDPGQGLRLIYYSQIVNDFQKGDIAEGYSVSREKKESFPLTVTSAQKNPTAFYLCASSSKRDRYYNEQFFGPGTRLTVL.

This clonotype appeared many times. The chain recombines TRBV15 with TRBJ2-7; 14 positions match TRBD2. Per the germline V gene, CDR1 is LNHNV and CDR2 is YYDKDF (reference sequence). This CDR3 has 15 residues. V dropped 5 bases and J dropped 2; count of bases not matched to a gene: 2. In nucleotides, the CDR3 is TGTGCCACCAGCGAGGGACTAGCGGGAGCCTACGAGCAGTACTTC. This translates into CATSEGLAGAYEQYF.

This clonotype was seen many times. V and J are TRBV20-1 and TRBJ1-1, with D unresolved. CDR1 and CDR2 from the germline V gene are DFQATT and SNEGSKA (reference sequence). The CDR3 totals 14 residues. With 3 bases removed from V and 3 bases from J, the gap between germline ends came to 14 bases. The CDR3 coding sequence is TGCAGTGCTAGTCCCATCGTCGGCGACACTGAAGCTTTCTTT. This encodes CSASPIVGDTEAFF.

This clonotype came up many times. J is TRBJ2-2 and V is TRBV9; TRBD1 is a possible D gene (6 bases). Germline V gene lookup returns CDR1 SGDLS and CDR2 YYNGEE. V was clipped by 2 bases and J by 1 base, with 12 bases between them. The CDR3 runs 16 residues. As DNA, the CDR3 is TGTGCCAGCAGCGTCAGGGGCTTCATGAACACCGGGGAGCTGTTTTTT. Translated: CASSVRGFMNTGELFF.

This clonotype was counted many times. V and J are TRBV6-5 and TRBJ2-2; no clear D. Germline CDR1 is MNHEY and CDR2 is SVGAGI. This CDR3 is 13 amino acids long. Trimming shortened V by 5 bases and J by 8 bases, and 12 bases separated the two germline ends. This CDR3 is CASSTSTAGELFF. CDR3 in DNA: TGTGCCAGCAGTACCTCCACGGCAGGGGAGCTGTTTTTT.

The sample holds many counts of this clonotype. The chain employs TRBV27 and TRBJ1-5; D may be TRBD1 (5 bases). This CDR3 contains 15 residues. Germline values: CDR1 MNHEY, CDR2 SMNVEV (reference sequence). V lost 4 bases, J lost 7 bases, and 17 bases lay in between. In DNA form, the CDR3 reads TGTGCCAGCAGTTCCTCAGGGTTAAGGTTACAGCCCCAGCATTTT. Translating it yields CASSSSGLRLQPQHF.

This clonotype was seen at least ten times. V is TRBV10-2 and J is TRBJ1-2; unclear D gene. The CDR3 covers 13 residues. Trimming cost V 5 bases and J 4 bases, with 11 bases left between them. CDR1 and CDR2 from the germline V gene are WSHSY and SAAADI. CDR3 loop: CASSPPGFYGYTF. CDR3 nucleotides: TGCGCCAGCAGTCCCCCGGGATTCTATGGCTACACCTTC.

The table lists this clonotype with many counts. The V and J genes are TRBV28 and TRBJ2-7, with 7 positions matching TRBD1. The germline gives CDR1 MDHEN, CDR2 SYDVKM. The CDR3 sequence is 16 residues long. With 5 bases clipped from V and 4 bases from J, the junction kept 14 bases outside the gene matches. Written as DNA, the CDR3 is TGTGCCAGCAGTCCCACAGGGGCAGCAATCTTATACGAGCAGTACTTC. It translates to CASSPTGAAILYEQYF.

This clonotype was counted between two and nine times. The chain is built from TRBV5-5 and TRBJ2-1; possibly TRBD1 for D (6 bases). Trimming shortened V by 4 bases and J by 4 bases, and 18 bases separated the two germline ends. The germline V gene encodes CDR1 SGHKS and CDR2 YYEKEE (reference sequence). The CDR3 consists of 16 residues. CDR3 DNA sequence: TGTGCCAGCAGCCCCAGGGAAGGGGGACCTTACAATGAGCAGTTCTTC. Protein product: CASSPREGGPYNEQFF.

This clonotype was found many times. The chain is built from TRBV29-1 and TRBJ2-7, with TRBD2 matching 14 bases. Per the germline V gene, CDR1 is SQVTM and CDR2 is ANQGSEA. The CDR3 totals 13 residues. The junction had 3 bases not matched to a gene; V was cut back by 7 bases and J by 4 bases. CDR3 nucleotides: TGCAGCGCGACTAGCGGGGGGGCGTACGAGCAGTACTTC. Protein sequence: CSATSGGAYEQYF.

This clonotype was seen ten or more times. The chain carries TRBV5-1 and TRBJ2-3; D remains unclear. CDR1 is SGHRS, CDR2 YFSETQ, per germline. The V and J ends lost 0 bases and 4 bases respectively, with 3 bases between them. This CDR3 is built from 12 residues. Here the CDR3 DNA reads TGCGCCAGCAGCTTGGAGTCAGATACGCAGTATTTT. Encoded protein: CASSLESDTQYF. Together with reference TRBV5-1 and TRBJ2-3, the CDR3 gives the full variable domain: KAGVTQTPRYLIKTRGQQVTLSCSPISGHRSVSWYQQTPGQGLQFLFEYFSETQRNKGNFPGRFSGRQFSNSRSEMNVSTLELGDSALYLCASSLESDTQYFGPGTRLTVL.

This clonotype has at least ten counts. CDR3 region: CASSLDAGSTDTQYF. The CDR3 DNA reads as TGCGCCAGCAGCTTGGATGCGGGCAGCACAGATACGCAGTATTTT. This chain uses TRBV5-1 with TRBJ2-3, with D perhaps matching TRBD2 (5 bases). The CDR3 is 15 amino acids. Germline lookup yields CDR1 SGHRS and CDR2 YFSETQ. The germline V and J ends were trimmed by 0 bases and 0 bases, with 8 bases remaining between them.

This clonotype occurred many times. In nucleotides, the CDR3 is TGTGCCAGCAGCTCTCAGCCCGGGGAGCTGTTTTTT. This translates into CASSSQPGELFF. The gene calls are TRBV7-9 and TRBJ2-2; D unresolved. This CDR3 is 12 amino acids long. V was pared by 4 bases and J by 6 bases, with 6 bases between. From germline, CDR1 is SEHNR and CDR2 FQNEAQ (reference sequence).